This T cell receptor (beta chain) emerged from a study of CD8+CD57+ T cells in acquired aplastic anemia. Study-wide background: Sorted cells (CD4+ and CD8+) yielded DNA amounts that averaged approximately 3.2 ug.

Flow cytometry had shown expanded CD8+CD57+ cells in the patients chosen for sequencing. According to the study, genomic DNA was the template for TCR beta VDJ and CDR3 profiling. Each CDR3 protein gets one entry after TCRdb re-called the reads with MiXCR. Of approximately 220,000 distinct CDR3 sequences detected, more than 45% appear once; the ten largest clones hold 7% to 9.5%. This clonotype has ten or more counts. At one end the junction does not follow the germline gene, possibly because of a read error. The CDR3 totals 16 residues. CDR1 is LGHNA, CDR2 YNFKEQ, per germline. This chain joins TRBV4-2 and TRBJ2-6; D unclear. The sequenced material came from sorted CD4+, CD8+, or CD8+CD57+ T cells (not recorded which) from PBMCs. This TCR came from a human donor with aplastic anemia. CDR3 sequence (DNA): TGCGCCAGCAGCCACTTGGAAGGAGCTGGGGCCAACGTCCTGACTTTC. Amino acid sequence: CASSHLEGAGANVLTF.